The 9 T cell receptor beta chains below come from one sample, sequenced in a study of human thymus T cells. The table came from immunoSEQ multiplex PCR; TCRdb's copy has only in-frame clones and leaves some out. The sample includes fewer than 55,000 clones, 94% of them seen just once. The sequencing sample was made of blood. The receptors derive from a boy in the first two years of life with a congenital heart defect but otherwise immunologically healthy.

In this sample, this clone turned up once. An end of the junction differs from the germline gene, which may be a read error. The chain combines TRBV7-7 with TRBJ2-5; 10 bases align to TRBD2. Per germline, CDR1 SSHAT and CDR2 FNYEAQ (reference sequence). There are 16 residues in the CDR3. CDR3 DNA sequence: TGTGCTAGCAGCCCCGGAGCGGGGGGGCCCCAAGAGACCCAGTACTTC. Translation: CASSPGAGGPQETQYF. Full variable domain (remainder filled in from reference TRBV7-7 and TRBJ2-5): GAGVSQSPRYKVTKRGQDVTLRCDPISSHATLYWYQQALGQGPEFLTYFNYEAQPDKSGLPSDRFSAERPEGSISTLTIQRTEQRDSAMYRCASSPGAGGPQETQYFGPGTRLLVL.

This chain links TRBV6-1 with TRBJ2-1, with 12 nucleotides matching TRBD2. This CDR3 contains 15 residues. CDR1 and CDR2 (germline): MNHNS, SASEGT. With 8 bases clipped from V and 4 bases from J, the junction kept 6 bases outside the gene matches. The CDR3 reads CASGLAGTSYNEQFF. CDR3 nucleotides: TGTGCCAGCGGACTAGCGGGGACCTCTTACAATGAGCAGTTCTTC.

This chain links TRBV20-1 with TRBJ1-4; D uncertain. Per germline, CDR1 DFQATT and CDR2 SNEGSKA (reference sequence). The length of the CDR3 is 10 residues. Deletions cut 5 bases from V and 11 bases from J, with 9 bases between. CDR3 loop: CSAGRPKLFF. The CDR3 DNA follows: TGCAGTGCTGGACGACCTAAACTGTTTTTT.

This chain uses TRBV28 with TRBJ2-2; 8 bases match TRBD2. CDR1 and CDR2 (germline): MDHEN, SYDVKM. V was clipped by 7 bases and J by 7 bases; unmatched bases: 11. This CDR3 contains 15 residues. CDR3 in amino acids: CASTLRGGVGGELFF. The CDR3 DNA reads as TGTGCCAGCACCCTTCGGGGGGGCGTCGGCGGGGAGCTGTTTTTT.

The chain combines TRBV28 with TRBJ1-2; maybe TRBD1 (5 bases). The CDR3 loop spans 13 amino acids. The V gene's germline CDR1 is MDHEN and CDR2 SYDVKM. Trimming removed 5 bases at V and 4 bases at J, with 11 bases between. CDR3 in amino acids: CASSPGLGYGYTF. In DNA form, the CDR3 reads TGTGCCAGCAGTCCGGGACTTGGCTATGGCTACACCTTC.

CDR3 residues: CASSLGQRNIQYF. In nucleotides, the CDR3 is TGTGCCAGCAGCTTAGGACAGAGAAACATTCAGTACTTC. This chain connects TRBV7-9 to TRBJ2-4; tentatively, D is TRBD1 (5 bases). Germline V gives CDR1 SEHNR, CDR2 FQNEAQ (reference sequence). The CDR3 sequence is 13 residues long. The V end was cut by 1 base, the J end by 6 bases, with 7 bases between.

The V gene is TRBV5-1, the J gene TRBJ2-4, with 11 positions matching TRBD2. The CDR3 runs to 18 residues. Germline CDR1 reads SGHRS; CDR2 reads YFSETQ. V lost 2 bases to trimming and J lost 0 bases; unmatched junction nucleotides: 7. The CDR3 DNA reads TGCGCCAGCAGCTTAGGGACTAGCGGCGGTAGAGCCAAAAACATTCAGTACTTC. Translation gives CASSLGTSGGRAKNIQYF.

The chain combines TRBV9 with TRBJ2-3; a weak D match, TRBD2 (7 bases). From germline, CDR1 is SGDLS and CDR2 YYNGEE. With 1 base removed from V and 6 bases from J, the gap between germline ends came to 18 bases. The CDR3 is 16 residues long. CDR3 sequence (DNA): TGTGCCAGCAGCGTACGGTGGGGGGGCCACGGCGATACGCAGTATTTT. It specifies CASSVRWGGHGDTQYF.

V and J are TRBV5-1 and TRBJ2-7, with 9 positions matching TRBD1. V was pared by 1 base and J by 3 bases, with 2 bases of the junction left unmatched. The CDR3 consists of 14 residues. From germline, CDR1 is SGHRS and CDR2 YFSETQ. The CDR3 is CASSLRGQGYEQYF. CDR3 nucleotide sequence: TGCGCCAGCAGCTTGAGGGGACAGGGCTACGAGCAGTACTTC.